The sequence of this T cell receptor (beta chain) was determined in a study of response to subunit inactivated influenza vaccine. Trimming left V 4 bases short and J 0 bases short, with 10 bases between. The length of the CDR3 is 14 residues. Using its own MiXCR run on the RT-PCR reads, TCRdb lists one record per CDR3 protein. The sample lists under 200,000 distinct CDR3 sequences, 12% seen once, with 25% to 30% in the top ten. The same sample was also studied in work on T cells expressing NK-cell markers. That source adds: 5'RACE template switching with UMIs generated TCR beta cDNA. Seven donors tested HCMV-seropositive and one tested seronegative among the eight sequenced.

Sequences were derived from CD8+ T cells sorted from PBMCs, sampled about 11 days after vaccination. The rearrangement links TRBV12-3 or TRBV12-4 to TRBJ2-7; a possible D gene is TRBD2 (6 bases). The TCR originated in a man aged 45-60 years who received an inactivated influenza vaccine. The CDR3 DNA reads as TGTGCCAGCAGTTGGGGAGGCCGCTCCTACGAGCAGTACTTC. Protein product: CASSWGGRSYEQYF.